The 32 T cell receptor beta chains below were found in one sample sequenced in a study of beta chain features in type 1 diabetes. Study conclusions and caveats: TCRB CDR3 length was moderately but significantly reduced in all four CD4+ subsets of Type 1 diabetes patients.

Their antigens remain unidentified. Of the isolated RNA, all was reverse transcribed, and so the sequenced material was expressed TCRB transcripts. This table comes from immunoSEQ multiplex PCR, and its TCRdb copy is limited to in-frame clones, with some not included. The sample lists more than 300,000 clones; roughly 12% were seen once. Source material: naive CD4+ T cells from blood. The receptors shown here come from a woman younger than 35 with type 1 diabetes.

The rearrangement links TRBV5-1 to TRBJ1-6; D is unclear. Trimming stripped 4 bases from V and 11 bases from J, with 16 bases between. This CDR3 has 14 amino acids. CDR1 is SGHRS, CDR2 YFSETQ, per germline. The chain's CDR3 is CASSRERGRTPLHF. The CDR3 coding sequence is TGCGCCAGCAGCCGGGAGCGCGGTCGGACACCCCTCCACTTT.

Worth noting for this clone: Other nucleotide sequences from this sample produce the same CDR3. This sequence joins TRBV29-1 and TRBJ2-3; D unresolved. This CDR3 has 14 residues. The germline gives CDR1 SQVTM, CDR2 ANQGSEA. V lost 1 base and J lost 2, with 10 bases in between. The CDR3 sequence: CSVEGRLSTDTQYF. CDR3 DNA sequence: TGCAGCGTTGAAGGCAGGTTATCCACAGATACGCAGTATTTT.

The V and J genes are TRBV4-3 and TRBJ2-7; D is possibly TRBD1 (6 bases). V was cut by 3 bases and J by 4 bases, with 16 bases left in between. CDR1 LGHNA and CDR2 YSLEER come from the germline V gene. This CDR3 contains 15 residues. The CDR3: CASSHDRQESYEQYF. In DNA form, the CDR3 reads TGCGCCAGCAGCCATGACAGACAGGAATCGTACGAGCAGTACTTC.

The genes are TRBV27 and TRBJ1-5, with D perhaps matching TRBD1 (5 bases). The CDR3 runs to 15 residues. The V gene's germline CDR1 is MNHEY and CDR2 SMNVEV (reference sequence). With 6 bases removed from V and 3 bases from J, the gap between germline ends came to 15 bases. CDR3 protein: CASSPSGRPNQPQHF. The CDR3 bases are TGTGCCAGCAGCCCATCAGGGCGGCCCAATCAGCCCCAGCATTTT.

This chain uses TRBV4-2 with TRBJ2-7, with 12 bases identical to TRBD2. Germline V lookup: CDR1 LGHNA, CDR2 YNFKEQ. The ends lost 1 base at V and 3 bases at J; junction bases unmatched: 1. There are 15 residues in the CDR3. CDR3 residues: CASSQGTSGIYEQYF. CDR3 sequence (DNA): TGTGCCAGCAGCCAAGGGACTAGCGGGATCTACGAGCAGTACTTC.

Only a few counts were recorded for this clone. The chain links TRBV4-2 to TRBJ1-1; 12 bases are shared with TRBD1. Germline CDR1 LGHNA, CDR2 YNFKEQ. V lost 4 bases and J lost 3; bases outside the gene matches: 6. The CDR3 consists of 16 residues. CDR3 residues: CASSRDRGLGDTEAFF. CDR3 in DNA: TGTGCCAGCAGCCGGGACAGGGGGCTCGGTGACACTGAAGCTTTCTTT.

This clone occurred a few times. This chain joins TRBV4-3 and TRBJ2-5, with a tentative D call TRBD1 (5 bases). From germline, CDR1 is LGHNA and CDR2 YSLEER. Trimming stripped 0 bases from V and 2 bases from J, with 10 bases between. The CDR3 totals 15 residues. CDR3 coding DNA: TGCGCCAGCAGCCAAGACTGGACAAGTCAAGAGACCCAGTACTTC. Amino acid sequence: CASSQDWTSQETQYF.

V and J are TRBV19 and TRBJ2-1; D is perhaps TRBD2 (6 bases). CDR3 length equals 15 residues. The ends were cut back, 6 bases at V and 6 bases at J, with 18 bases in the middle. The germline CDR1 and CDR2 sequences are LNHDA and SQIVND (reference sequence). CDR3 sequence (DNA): TGTGCCAGTAGCCAGACCGGGGGAACTTTCAATGAGCAGTTCTTC. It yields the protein CASSQTGGTFNEQFF.

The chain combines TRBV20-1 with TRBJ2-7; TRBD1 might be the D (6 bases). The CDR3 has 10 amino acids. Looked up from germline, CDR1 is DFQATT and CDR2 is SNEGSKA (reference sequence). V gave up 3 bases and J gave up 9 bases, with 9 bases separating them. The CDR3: CSARWGRQYF. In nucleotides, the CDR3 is TGCAGTGCTAGGTGGGGGCGGCAGTACTTC.

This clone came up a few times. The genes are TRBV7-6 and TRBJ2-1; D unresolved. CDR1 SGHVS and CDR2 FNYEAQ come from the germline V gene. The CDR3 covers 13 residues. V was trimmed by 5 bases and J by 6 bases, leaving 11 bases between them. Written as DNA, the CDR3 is TGTGCCAGCAGCCGGAGAACGGGCAATGAGCAGTTCTTC. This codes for CASSRRTGNEQFF.

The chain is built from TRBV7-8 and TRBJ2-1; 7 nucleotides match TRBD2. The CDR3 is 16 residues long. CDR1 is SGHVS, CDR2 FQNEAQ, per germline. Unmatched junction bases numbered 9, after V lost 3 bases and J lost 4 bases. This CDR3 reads CASSFQRDPLYNEQFF. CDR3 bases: TGTGCCAGCAGCTTCCAGCGGGACCCCCTTTACAATGAGCAGTTCTTC.

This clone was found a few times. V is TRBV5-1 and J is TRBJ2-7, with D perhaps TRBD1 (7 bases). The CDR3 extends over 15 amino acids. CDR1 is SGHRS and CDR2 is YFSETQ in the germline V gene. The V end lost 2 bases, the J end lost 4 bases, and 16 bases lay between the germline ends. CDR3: CASSLALATGYEQYF. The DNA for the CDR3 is TGCGCCAGCAGCTTAGCCCTAGCGACAGGGTACGAGCAGTACTTC. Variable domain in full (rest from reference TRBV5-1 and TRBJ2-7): KAGVTQTPRYLIKTRGQQVTLSCSPISGHRSVSWYQQTPGQGLQFLFEYFSETQRNKGNFPGRFSGRQFSNSRSEMNVSTLELGDSALYLCASSLALATGYEQYFGPGTRLTVT.

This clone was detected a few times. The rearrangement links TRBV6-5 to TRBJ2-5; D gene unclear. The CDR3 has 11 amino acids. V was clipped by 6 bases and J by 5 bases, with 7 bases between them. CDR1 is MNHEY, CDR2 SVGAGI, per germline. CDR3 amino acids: CASRIGETQYF. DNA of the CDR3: TGTGCCAGCAGAATCGGGGAGACCCAGTACTTC.

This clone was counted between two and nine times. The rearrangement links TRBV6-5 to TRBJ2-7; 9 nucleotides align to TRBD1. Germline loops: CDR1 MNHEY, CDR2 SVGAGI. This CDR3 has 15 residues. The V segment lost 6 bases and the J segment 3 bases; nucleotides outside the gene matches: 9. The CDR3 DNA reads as TGTGCCAGCAGGCGCTCGGGACAGGGAATCTACGAGCAGTACTTC. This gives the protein CASRRSGQGIYEQYF.

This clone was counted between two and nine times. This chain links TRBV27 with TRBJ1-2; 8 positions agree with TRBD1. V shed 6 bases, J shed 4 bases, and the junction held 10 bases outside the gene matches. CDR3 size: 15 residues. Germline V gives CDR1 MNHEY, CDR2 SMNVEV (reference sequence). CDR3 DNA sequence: TGTGCCAGCAGCCCACAACGGACAGGGATCTATGGCTACACCTTC. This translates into CASSPQRTGIYGYTF.

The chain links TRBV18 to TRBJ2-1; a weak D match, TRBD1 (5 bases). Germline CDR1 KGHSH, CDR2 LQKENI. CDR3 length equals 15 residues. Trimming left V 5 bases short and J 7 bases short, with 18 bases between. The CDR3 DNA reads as TGTGCCAGCTCATCCCCAGGGTCGGTGGTAAATGAGCAGTTCTTC. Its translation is CASSSPGSVVNEQFF.

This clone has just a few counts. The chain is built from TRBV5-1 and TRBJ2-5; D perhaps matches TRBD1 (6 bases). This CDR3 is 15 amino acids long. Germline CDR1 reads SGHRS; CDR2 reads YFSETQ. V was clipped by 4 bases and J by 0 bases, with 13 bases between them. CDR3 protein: CASSTPQGYQETQYF. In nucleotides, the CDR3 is TGCGCCAGCAGCACGCCCCAGGGGTACCAAGAGACCCAGTACTTC. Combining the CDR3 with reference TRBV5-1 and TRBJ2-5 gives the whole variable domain KAGVTQTPRYLIKTRGQQVTLSCSPISGHRSVSWYQQTPGQGLQFLFEYFSETQRNKGNFPGRFSGRQFSNSRSEMNVSTLELGDSALYLCASSTPQGYQETQYFGPGTRLLVL.

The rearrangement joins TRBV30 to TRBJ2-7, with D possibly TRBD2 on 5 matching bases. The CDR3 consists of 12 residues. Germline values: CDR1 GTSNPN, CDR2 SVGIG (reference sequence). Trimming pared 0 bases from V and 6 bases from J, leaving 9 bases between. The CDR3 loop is CAWSVPGSEQYF. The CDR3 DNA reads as TGTGCCTGGAGTGTACCGGGGTCCGAGCAGTACTTC.

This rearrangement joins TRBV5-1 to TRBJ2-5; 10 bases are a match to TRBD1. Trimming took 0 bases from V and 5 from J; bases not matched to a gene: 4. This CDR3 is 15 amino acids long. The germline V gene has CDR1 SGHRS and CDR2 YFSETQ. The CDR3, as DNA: TGCGCCAGCAGCTTGGAGACAGGGGGCCCGGAGACCCAGTACTTC. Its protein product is CASSLETGGPETQYF.

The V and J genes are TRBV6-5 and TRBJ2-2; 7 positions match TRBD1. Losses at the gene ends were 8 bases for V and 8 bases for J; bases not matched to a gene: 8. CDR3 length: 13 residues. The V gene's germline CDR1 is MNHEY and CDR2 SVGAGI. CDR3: CASRVTGSGELFF. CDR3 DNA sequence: TGTGCCAGCCGCGTGACAGGGTCGGGGGAGCTGTTTTTT.

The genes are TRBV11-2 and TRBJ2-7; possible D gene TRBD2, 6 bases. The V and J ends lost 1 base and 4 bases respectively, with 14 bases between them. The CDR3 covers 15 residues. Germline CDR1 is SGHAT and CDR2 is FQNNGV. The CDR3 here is CASSLAAAGLYEQYF. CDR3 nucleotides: TGTGCCAGCAGCTTAGCGGCGGCGGGGTTGTACGAGCAGTACTTC.

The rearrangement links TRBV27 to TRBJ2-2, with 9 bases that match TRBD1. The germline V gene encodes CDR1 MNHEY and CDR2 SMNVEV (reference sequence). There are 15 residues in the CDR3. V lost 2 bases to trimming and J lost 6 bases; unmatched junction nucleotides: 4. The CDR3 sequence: CASSLGTGMAGELFF. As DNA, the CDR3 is TGTGCCAGCAGTTTAGGGACAGGGATGGCCGGGGAGCTGTTTTTT.

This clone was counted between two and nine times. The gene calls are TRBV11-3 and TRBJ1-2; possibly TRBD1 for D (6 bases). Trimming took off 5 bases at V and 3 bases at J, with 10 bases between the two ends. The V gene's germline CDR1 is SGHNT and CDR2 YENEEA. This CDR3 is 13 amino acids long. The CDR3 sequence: CASSPGVYYGYTF. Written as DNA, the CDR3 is TGTGCCAGCAGCCCAGGGGTCTACTATGGCTACACCTTC.

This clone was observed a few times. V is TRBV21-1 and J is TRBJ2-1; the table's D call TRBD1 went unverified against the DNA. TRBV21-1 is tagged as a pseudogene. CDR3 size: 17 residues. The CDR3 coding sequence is TGTGCCAGCAGCAAACCCATGAGGACAGCGATTCCCAATGAGCAGTTCTTC. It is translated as CASSKPMRTAIPNEQFF.

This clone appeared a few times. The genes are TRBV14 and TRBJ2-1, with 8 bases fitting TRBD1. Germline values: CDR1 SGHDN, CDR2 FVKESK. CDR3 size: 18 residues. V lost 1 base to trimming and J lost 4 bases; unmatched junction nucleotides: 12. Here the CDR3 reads CASSQVRLRDRRYNEQFF. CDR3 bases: TGTGCCAGCAGCCAAGTTCGGCTGCGGGACAGGCGATACAATGAGCAGTTCTTC.

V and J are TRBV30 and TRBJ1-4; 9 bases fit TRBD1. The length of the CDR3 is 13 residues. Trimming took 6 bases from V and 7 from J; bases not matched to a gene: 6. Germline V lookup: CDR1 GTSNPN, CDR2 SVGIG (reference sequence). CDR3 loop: CACTGTGSEKLFF. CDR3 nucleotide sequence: TGTGCCTGTACCGGGACAGGGAGTGAAAAACTGTTTTTT.

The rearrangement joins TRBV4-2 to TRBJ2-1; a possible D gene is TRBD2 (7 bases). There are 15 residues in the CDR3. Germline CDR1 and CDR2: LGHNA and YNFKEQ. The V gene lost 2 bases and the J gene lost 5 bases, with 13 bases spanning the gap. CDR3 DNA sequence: TGTGCCAGCAGCCAATCCGGGGGGCGGGACAATGAGCAGTTCTTC. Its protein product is CASSQSGGRDNEQFF.

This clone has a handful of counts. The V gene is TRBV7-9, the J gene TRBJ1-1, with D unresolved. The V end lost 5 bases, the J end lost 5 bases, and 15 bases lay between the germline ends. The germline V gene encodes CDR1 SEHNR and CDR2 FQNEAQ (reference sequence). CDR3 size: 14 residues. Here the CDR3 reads CASSVMQAGTEAFF. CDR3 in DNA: TGTGCCAGCAGCGTGATGCAGGCGGGAACTGAAGCTTTCTTT.

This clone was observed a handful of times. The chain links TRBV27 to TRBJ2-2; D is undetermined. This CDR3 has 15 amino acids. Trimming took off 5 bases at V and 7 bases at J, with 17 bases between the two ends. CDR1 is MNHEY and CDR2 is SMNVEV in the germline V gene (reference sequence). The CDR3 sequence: CASSRTNLNLGELFF. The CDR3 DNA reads TGTGCCAGCAGTCGAACTAACTTGAACCTCGGGGAGCTGTTTTTT.

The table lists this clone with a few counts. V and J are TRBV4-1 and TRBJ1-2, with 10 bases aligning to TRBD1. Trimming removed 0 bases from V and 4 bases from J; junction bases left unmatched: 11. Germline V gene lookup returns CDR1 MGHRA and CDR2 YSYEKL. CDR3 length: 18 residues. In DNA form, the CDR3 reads TGCGCCAGCAGCCAAGATCGGGGACAGGGGCCCCCTACCTATGGCTACACCTTC. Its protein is CASSQDRGQGPPTYGYTF.

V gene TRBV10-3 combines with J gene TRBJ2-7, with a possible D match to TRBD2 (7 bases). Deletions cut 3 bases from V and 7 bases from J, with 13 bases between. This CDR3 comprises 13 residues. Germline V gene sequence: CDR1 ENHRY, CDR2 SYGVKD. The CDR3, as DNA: TGTGCCATCAGTGAAGGGGGGGCGGGGGAGCAGTACTTC. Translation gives CAISEGGAGEQYF.

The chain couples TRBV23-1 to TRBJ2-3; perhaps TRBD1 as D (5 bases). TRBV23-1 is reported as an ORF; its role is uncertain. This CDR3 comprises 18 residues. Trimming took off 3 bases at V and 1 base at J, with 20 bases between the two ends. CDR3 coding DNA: TGCGCCAGCAGTCATCCCCTCTCCCAGACAGATGGCACAGATACGCAGTATTTT. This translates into CASSHPLSQTDGTDTQYF.